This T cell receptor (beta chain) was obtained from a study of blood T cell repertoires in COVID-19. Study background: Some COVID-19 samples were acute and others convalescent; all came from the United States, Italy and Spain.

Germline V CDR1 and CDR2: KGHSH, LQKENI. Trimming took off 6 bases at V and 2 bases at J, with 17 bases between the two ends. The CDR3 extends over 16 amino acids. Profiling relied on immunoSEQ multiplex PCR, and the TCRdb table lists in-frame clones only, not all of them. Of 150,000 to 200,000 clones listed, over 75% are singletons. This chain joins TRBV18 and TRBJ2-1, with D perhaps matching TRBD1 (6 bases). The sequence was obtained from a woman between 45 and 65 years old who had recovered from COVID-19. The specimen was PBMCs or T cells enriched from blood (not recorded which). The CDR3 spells CASSLAVQGTYNEQFF. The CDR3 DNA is TGTGCCAGCTCGTTGGCCGTTCAGGGGACCTACAATGAGCAGTTCTTC.